Below, 3 T cell receptor beta chains from the same sample are listed, as sequenced in a study of post-analysis software for immune sequencing data. What these receptors recognize is not known. Built from TCR beta cDNA, the libraries had unique molecular identifiers in them. MiXCR, applied by TCRdb to the PCR reads, yields one record per CDR3 protein. The sample has 750,000 to 950,000 distinct CDR3 sequences; roughly 50% are singletons. Study-level results: Roughly five TRBV segments occurring more often in patients than controls included TRBV5-6, TRBV5-1 and TRBV20-1.

The sample taken for sequencing was blood. These receptors originate from a girl aged 5-17 years with multiple sclerosis.

J is TRBJ2-7 and V is TRBV5-8; tentatively, D is TRBD2 (6 bases). V was cut by 0 bases and J by 5 bases, with 18 bases left in between. The V gene's germline CDR1 is SGHTS and CDR2 YDEGEE. The CDR3 runs 16 residues. The CDR3 sequence is CASSLEEGRELNEQYF. The CDR3 nucleotides read TGTGCCAGCAGCTTGGAAGAGGGTCGGGAGCTCAACGAGCAGTACTTC.

V gene TRBV12-3 or TRBV12-4 combines with J gene TRBJ1-2; tentative D call: TRBD1 (5 bases). Trimming pared 2 bases from V and 5 bases from J, leaving 18 bases between. The CDR3 contains 16 residues. The CDR3 coding sequence is TGTGCCAGCAGTTTAAGACGGCCGACGGGGACTTATGGCTACACCTTC. Encoded protein: CASSLRRPTGTYGYTF.

The chain is built from TRBV6-5 and TRBJ1-2; weak D call: TRBD1 (5 bases). The CDR3 has 15 amino acids. Trimming pared 6 bases from V and 2 bases from J, leaving 16 bases between. CDR1 and CDR2 from the germline V gene are MNHEY and SVGAGI. The CDR3 region has the DNA TGTGCCAGCAGACCCCAGGGAGTGAACAACTATGGCTACACCTTC. It yields the protein CASRPQGVNNYGYTF.